This TCR beta chain originates from a study of tumor and adjacent non-tumor tissue in lung cancer. Study-wide background: The cohort had about a dozen adenocarcinoma, a couple of squamous cell and 1 small cell patients. Each sample yielded about 4.17 million productive TCRbeta reads on average. Study findings and constraints: In normal lung, the top 100 clones were significantly more dominant than in tumor.

TCRbeta libraries were built with three rounds of nested PCR, modified from ARM-PCR. TCRdb reprocessed the multiplex PCR reads with MiXCR, giving one entry per CDR3 protein. The sample includes 47,000 or so distinct CDR3 sequences, 55% to 65% of them seen just once. No cell sorting was done before RNA was extracted from the tissue. This non-tumor lung sample came from over 3 cm beyond the tumor edge. Between August and November 2014, newly diagnosed, chemotherapy-naive lung cancer patients underwent thoracic surgery in China. Points on this clonotype: Its antigen is currently unknown.

Sequencing was performed on distant non-tumor lung tissue. The clonotype originates from a woman in her 70s with non-small cell lung cancer.

The CDR3 nucleotides are TGTGCCAGCAGTTGCGGCGTCAATGAGCAGTTCTTC. Encoded protein: CASSCGVNEQFF. The chain uses TRBV6-6 and TRBJ2-1; no definite D call. The CDR3 is 12 residues long. V gave up 4 bases and J gave up 6 bases, with 7 bases separating them. Germline V lookup: CDR1 MNHNY, CDR2 SVGAGI (reference sequence).